This entry lists 16 T cell receptor beta chains sequenced from one sample in a study of technical replicates of blood from a few donors. Only in-frame clones appear in the TCRdb table, and some are missing; sequencing was by immunoSEQ multiplex PCR. The table shows some 98,000 clones, with 90% to 97% occurring only once. What was sequenced was T cells isolated from PBMCs. These TCRs come from a human donor in good health.

This clone was seen a single time. This sequence joins TRBV14 and TRBJ2-3; TRBD2 aligns across 11 bases. The V and J ends lost 4 bases and 2 bases, in that order; junction bases with no gene match: 8. There are 17 residues in the CDR3. Germline V gives CDR1 SGHDN, CDR2 FVKESK. This CDR3 is CASSLPIAGGITDTQYF. The DNA for the CDR3 is TGTGCCAGCAGCCTCCCCATAGCGGGAGGGATCACAGATACGCAGTATTTT.

The CDR3 loop is CASSLGDRTDTQYF. As DNA, the CDR3 is TGCGCCAGCAGCTTGGGGGACAGGACAGATACGCAGTATTTT. This chain connects TRBV5-1 to TRBJ2-3; 8 bases are a match to TRBD1. Germline CDR1 and CDR2: SGHRS and YFSETQ. V was clipped by 0 bases and J by 3 bases; unmatched bases: 0. This CDR3 is built from 14 residues.

CDR3 DNA: TGTGCCAGTAGTATGTATGGGACATTTGACGGCTACACCTTC. This translates into CASSMYGTFDGYTF. The genes are TRBV19 and TRBJ1-2; perhaps TRBD1 as D (6 bases). The CDR3 length is 14 residues. CDR1 and CDR2 (germline): LNHDA, SQIVND (reference sequence). The V end lost 3 bases, the J end lost 8 bases, and 16 bases lay between the germline ends.

This clone appeared a single time. This sequence joins TRBV28 and TRBJ1-4; 10 bases line up with TRBD1. With V trimmed by 3 bases and J by 7 bases, 5 bases remained unmatched. The CDR3 has 15 amino acids. Germline CDR1 reads MDHEN; CDR2 reads SYDVKM. In DNA, the CDR3 is TGTGCCAGCAGTTTCTGGACAGGGGGAAGTGAAAAACTGTTTTTT. Translated: CASSFWTGGSEKLFF. Full variable domain (missing parts from reference TRBV28 and TRBJ1-4): DVKVTQSSRYLVKRTGEKVFLECVQDMDHENMFWYRQDPGLGLRLIYFSYDVKMKEKGDIPEGYSVSREKKERFSLILESASTNQTSMYLCASSFWTGGSEKLFFGSGTQLSVL.

The chain joins TRBV15 to TRBJ2-3, with 10 bases matching TRBD2. This CDR3 has 16 residues. Trimming cost V 1 base and J 6 bases; bases outside gene matches: 7. From germline, CDR1 is LNHNV and CDR2 YYDKDF (reference sequence). The CDR3 DNA reads TGTGCCACCAGCAGAGCTCCTAGCGGGAGCGGGGATACGCAGTATTTT. Translating gives CATSRAPSGSGDTQYF.

The rearrangement uses TRBV18 and TRBJ2-2; 8 bases match TRBD1. This CDR3 has 15 residues. V lost 3 bases and J lost 6; bases outside the gene matches: 6. Per germline, CDR1 KGHSH and CDR2 LQKENI. The CDR3 loop is CASSPVQGAAGELFF. The CDR3 bases are TGTGCCAGCTCACCGGTCCAGGGGGCGGCCGGGGAGCTGTTTTTT.

This sequence joins TRBV15 and TRBJ2-3; TRBD2 agrees at 8 bases. CDR1 is LNHNV, CDR2 YYDKDF, per germline (reference sequence). This CDR3 is 13 amino acids long. The V segment lost 0 bases and the J segment 12 bases; nucleotides outside the gene matches: 5. CDR3 sequence: CATSRDGTRPQYF. The CDR3 bases are TGTGCCACCAGCAGAGATGGGACTAGACCTCAGTATTTT.

The chain recombines TRBV12-2 with TRBJ2-3; the listed D gene, TRBD1, was not tested against the DNA. TRBV12-2 corresponds to a pseudogene. The CDR3 covers 18 residues. The CDR3 DNA reads TGTGCAAGTCGCCCAATGCCCCGGGACAAAAACCCCACAGATACGCAGTATTTT. It encodes CASRPMPRDKNPTDTQYF.

The chain combines TRBV4-2 with TRBJ2-1, with TRBD2 identical over 9 bases. Germline CDR1 and CDR2: LGHNA and YNFKEQ. This CDR3 is 17 amino acids long. After removal of 1 base from V and 5 bases from J, the junction contained 9 bases not matched to a gene. CDR3 region: CASSQGPTSGYNNEQFF. In nucleotides, the CDR3 is TGTGCCAGCAGCCAAGGACCTACTAGCGGGTACAACAATGAGCAGTTCTTC.

V gene TRBV29-1 combines with J gene TRBJ1-2; 10 positions agree with TRBD1. Germline CDR1 SQVTM, CDR2 ANQGSEA. CDR3 size: 13 residues. The junction had 5 bases not matched to a gene; V was cut back by 4 bases and J by 6 bases. The CDR3: CSVADRGQHGYTF. The DNA of the CDR3 is TGCAGCGTTGCTGACAGGGGGCAACATGGCTACACCTTC.

In its sample, this clone was seen once. The chain employs TRBV14 and TRBJ1-1; the D is unclear. Trimming stripped 0 bases from V and 1 base from J, with 12 bases between. The V gene's germline CDR1 is SGHDN and CDR2 FVKESK. The CDR3 is made up of 16 amino acids. The CDR3 loop is CASSQDPPEKNTEAFF. CDR3 nucleotide sequence: TGTGCCAGCAGCCAAGATCCTCCAGAAAAGAACACTGAAGCTTTCTTT.

The chain combines TRBV5-6 with TRBJ1-2; 11 bases agree with TRBD1. CDR3 length: 13 amino acids. Germline-derived CDR1 and CDR2 are SGHDT and YYEEEE. V lost 3 bases to trimming and J lost 6 bases; unmatched junction nucleotides: 1. The CDR3 sequence: CASSWDRGNGYTF. CDR3 nucleotide sequence: TGTGCCAGCAGCTGGGACAGGGGGAATGGCTACACCTTC. Full variable domain (outside the CDR3, taken from reference TRBV5-6 and TRBJ1-2): DAGVTQSPTHLIKTRGQQVTLRCSPKSGHDTVSWYQQALGQGPQFIFQYYEEEERQRGNFPDRFSGHQFPNYSSELNVNALLLGDSALYLCASSWDRGNGYTFGSGTRLTVV.

This chain connects TRBV19 to TRBJ2-5; 7 bases line up with TRBD2. Per the germline V gene, CDR1 is LNHDA and CDR2 is SQIVND (reference sequence). The CDR3 totals 14 residues. V lost 1 base to trimming and J lost 1 base; unmatched junction nucleotides: 0. DNA of the CDR3: TGTGCCAGTAGTATAGCGGGGGGCCAAGAGACCCAGTACTTC. Protein: CASSIAGGQETQYF.

The chain links TRBV28 to TRBJ1-2; TRBD1 might be the D (6 bases). In germline, CDR1 is MDHEN, CDR2 SYDVKM. The CDR3 is made up of 20 amino acids. V lost 2 bases, J lost 4 bases, and 29 bases lay in between. The CDR3 DNA reads as TGTGCCAGCAGTTTACGGGTGGTCCACAGGGAGAGAAATTTTCCCTATGGCTACACCTTC. It translates to CASSLRVVHRERNFPYGYTF.

V and J are TRBV18 and TRBJ2-1; D is perhaps TRBD2 (6 bases). The V and J ends lost 1 base and 12 bases respectively, with 19 bases between them. The CDR3 has 15 residues. The V gene's germline CDR1 is KGHSH and CDR2 LQKENI. The CDR3 DNA follows: TGTGCCAGCTCACCACGACCGGGGGAAGATTTTGGGCAGTTCTTC. Translated: CASSPRPGEDFGQFF.

Concerning this clone: One end of the junction is discordant with germline, which a read error may explain. This sequence joins TRBV7-7 and TRBJ2-5; TRBD1 matches at 9 bases. The germline V gene has CDR1 SSHAT and CDR2 FNYEAQ (reference sequence). This CDR3 is 14 amino acids long. This CDR3 reads CASSLDRGEETQYF. The CDR3 DNA reads TGTGCTAGCAGCTTAGACAGGGGGGAAGAGACCCAGTACTTC.